The 26 T cell receptor beta chains presented below share a single source sample, sequenced in a study of blood T cell repertoires in COVID-19. Profiled with immunoSEQ multiplex PCR; TCRdb holds only in-frame clones, not every one. The repertoire holds about 110,000 clones, with approximately 82% as singletons. The sequenced sample was peripheral blood. The receptors stem from a woman of 80 years or more with acute or convalescent COVID-19.

This chain uses TRBV7-8 with TRBJ2-6; 7 positions agree with TRBD1. CDR3 length: 18 amino acids. J lost 0 bases, V lost 4 bases, and 9 bases had no gene match. Germline lookup yields CDR1 SGHVS and CDR2 FQNEAQ. CDR3 residues: CASSSHRGLNSGANVLTF. For the CDR3, the DNA is TGTGCCAGCAGCTCGCACAGGGGATTAAACTCTGGGGCCAACGTCCTGACTTTC.

The chain combines TRBV10-3 with TRBJ2-3; a weak D match, TRBD1 (5 bases). The germline CDR1 and CDR2 sequences are ENHRY and SYGVKD. The CDR3 consists of 14 residues. V lost 0 bases, J lost 5 bases, and 9 bases lay in between. CDR3 amino acids: CAISESTGQDTQYF. CDR3 in DNA: TGTGCCATCAGTGAGTCCACAGGCCAAGATACGCAGTATTTT.

Details on this clone: The sample holds other DNA sequences that translate to the same CDR3. The chain recombines TRBV19 with TRBJ2-1; D possibly corresponds to TRBD2 (5 bases). Trimming cost V 3 bases and J 10 bases, with 7 bases left between them. This CDR3 region has 11 residues. Germline V gene lookup returns CDR1 LNHDA and CDR2 SQIVND (reference sequence). As DNA, the CDR3 is TGTGCCAGTAGTATCTTAGCGGAGCAGTTCTTC. Protein: CASSILAEQFF.

The rearrangement links TRBV7-3 to TRBJ1-1; D remains ambiguous. Germline CDR1 reads SGHTA; CDR2 reads FQGTGA. This CDR3 is built from 13 residues. The V end lost 4 bases, the J end lost 2 bases, and 8 bases lay between the germline ends. The CDR3 is CASSSTINTEAFF. DNA for the CDR3: TGTGCCAGCAGCTCCACAATCAACACTGAAGCTTTCTTT.

The chain couples TRBV18 to TRBJ1-1; 7 bases map to TRBD1. The CDR3 covers 13 residues. Germline V gene data show CDR1 as KGHSH and CDR2 as LQKENI. The V segment lost 3 bases and the J segment 4 bases; nucleotides outside the gene matches: 2. The chain's CDR3 is CASSPSGGTEAFF. Here the CDR3 DNA reads TGTGCCAGCTCACCGTCAGGGGGCACTGAAGCTTTCTTT.

The sample holds one count of this clone. This chain connects TRBV7-9 to TRBJ2-1, with D unresolved. V shed 5 bases and J shed 6 bases, with 5 bases lying between them. CDR1 is SEHNR, CDR2 FQNEAQ, per germline (reference sequence). This CDR3 is built from 11 residues. In DNA form, the CDR3 reads TGTGCCAGCAGCCCAGGCAATGAGCAGTTCTTC. Its protein is CASSPGNEQFF.

The chain joins TRBV18 to TRBJ2-7; tentatively, D is TRBD1 (6 bases). The CDR3 sequence is 14 residues long. Germline-derived CDR1 and CDR2 are KGHSH and LQKENI. Deletions cut 4 bases from V and 7 bases from J, with 17 bases between. This CDR3 is CASSLGQQSGEQYF. In DNA, the CDR3 is TGTGCCAGCTCACTCGGACAGCAATCGGGAGAGCAGTACTTC. Together with reference TRBV18 and TRBJ2-7, the CDR3 gives the full variable domain: NAGVMQNPRHLVRRRGQEARLRCSPMKGHSHVYWYRQLPEEGLKFMVYLQKENIIDESGMPKERFSAEFPKEGPSILRIQQVVRGDSAAYFCASSLGQQSGEQYFGPGTRLTVT.

This clone was seen once. This chain connects TRBV29-1 to TRBJ2-1, with D maybe TRBD2 (5 bases). Germline V CDR1 and CDR2: SQVTM, ANQGSEA. The CDR3 loop spans 13 amino acids. V shed 7 bases and J shed 6 bases, with 16 bases lying between them. The CDR3 loop reads CSAGMLVANEQFF. The CDR3 nucleotides are TGCAGCGCCGGGATGCTAGTAGCCAATGAGCAGTTCTTC.

The chain uses TRBV10-1 and TRBJ2-7, with 7 bases that match TRBD1. Germline CDR1 and CDR2: WNHNN and SYGVQD (reference sequence). J gave up 6 bases and V 5 bases, and 4 bases lay outside the gene matches. The CDR3 has 12 residues. The CDR3 nucleotides read TGCGCCAGCAGTAAAGGGGGCTCCGAGCAGTACTTC. The encoded protein is CASSKGGSEQYF.

The chain joins TRBV19 to TRBJ1-1; tentative D call: TRBD1 (6 bases). Germline loops: CDR1 LNHDA, CDR2 SQIVND (reference sequence). With 1 base removed from V and 1 base from J, the gap between germline ends came to 13 bases. The length of the CDR3 is 16 residues. CDR3 in DNA: TGTGCCAGTAGTATAGGTCCGGCAGGGGCGAACACTGAAGCTTTCTTT. It specifies CASSIGPAGANTEAFF.

V is TRBV29-1 and J is TRBJ1-1; TRBD1 is a possible D gene (5 bases). CDR1 and CDR2 from the germline V gene are SQVTM and ANQGSEA. The CDR3 is 14 amino acids. Deletions cut 4 bases from V and 3 bases from J, with 15 bases between. In DNA form, the CDR3 reads TGCAGCGTTGCGTTGGCAGGGCTCGACACTGAAGCTTTCTTT. Translation gives CSVALAGLDTEAFF.

This clone was counted a single time. The chain links TRBV30 to TRBJ2-2; 10 nucleotides agree with TRBD1. V lost 2 bases to trimming and J lost 3 bases; unmatched junction nucleotides: 9. This CDR3 comprises 17 residues. The germline V gene encodes CDR1 GTSNPN and CDR2 SVGIG (reference sequence). CDR3 loop: CAWSLFRGQGYTGELFF. In nucleotides, the CDR3 is TGTGCCTGGAGTCTTTTCCGGGGACAGGGGTACACCGGGGAGCTGTTTTTT.

The rearrangement joins TRBV19 to TRBJ2-1; 7 bases are a match to TRBD1. Germline V gene sequence: CDR1 LNHDA, CDR2 SQIVND (reference sequence). V dropped 7 bases and J dropped 2; count of bases not matched to a gene: 8. The CDR3 is 15 residues long. In nucleotides, the CDR3 is TGTGCCAGTACGGTAGGGACAGAACCCTACAATGAGCAGTTCTTC. Protein sequence: CASTVGTEPYNEQFF.

The table lists this clone with a few counts. The rearrangement joins TRBV5-4 to TRBJ2-7; possibly TRBD1 for D (7 bases). This CDR3 contains 13 residues. CDR1 and CDR2 from the germline V gene are SGHNT and YYREEE (reference sequence). Between the trimmed V and J ends, which lost 4 bases and 6 bases, there was a span of 14 bases. CDR3 sequence reads: CASSQGGIGEQYF. The CDR3 DNA reads TGTGCCAGCAGCCAGGGGGGTATCGGCGAGCAGTACTTC. The entire variable domain, with the rest obtained from reference TRBV5-4 and TRBJ2-7, is as follows: ETGVTQSPTHLIKTRGQQVTLRCSSQSGHNTVSWYQQALGQGPQFIFQYYREEENGRGNFPPRFSGLQFPNYSSELNVNALELDDSALYLCASSQGGIGEQYFGPGTRLTVT.

The chain couples TRBV5-1 to TRBJ1-1, with TRBD1 matching over 9 bases. This CDR3 is built from 13 residues. CDR1 is SGHRS and CDR2 is YFSETQ in the germline V gene. V lost 4 bases, J lost 4 bases, and 2 bases stayed unmatched. The CDR3, as DNA: TGCGCCAGCAGCGCGGGACAGGGCACTGAAGCTTTCTTT. Its protein is CASSAGQGTEAFF.

The gene calls are TRBV7-9 and TRBJ2-2, with D perhaps being TRBD1 or TRBD2 (5 bases each). CDR1 is SEHNR, CDR2 FQNEAQ, per germline (reference sequence). The CDR3 loop spans 14 amino acids. V lost 5 bases and J lost 1, with 8 bases in between. CDR3 sequence reads: CASSRGENTGELFF. In DNA, the CDR3 is TGTGCCAGCAGCAGGGGAGAGAACACCGGGGAGCTGTTTTTT.

This sequence joins TRBV6-5 and TRBJ2-7; 7 bases are a match to TRBD1. Losses at the gene ends were 10 bases for V and 3 bases for J; bases not matched to a gene: 3. The CDR3 runs to 11 residues. CDR1 and CDR2 from the germline V gene are MNHEY and SVGAGI. Written as DNA, the CDR3 is TGTGCCACCTGGGACAGCTACGAGCAGTACTTC. Translation: CATWDSYEQYF.

V usage is TRBV7-2 and J usage is TRBJ2-1; no clear D. CDR3 length equals 14 residues. Germline CDR1 SGHTA, CDR2 FQGNSA. V was trimmed by 5 bases and J by 2 bases, leaving 10 bases between them. For the CDR3, the DNA is TGTGCCAGCAGCCCCCCCGGAGCCTACAATGAGCAGTTCTTC. It is translated as CASSPPGAYNEQFF. Complete variable domain (other parts from reference TRBV7-2 and TRBJ2-1): GAGVSQSPSNKVTEKGKDVELRCDPISGHTALYWYRQSLGQGLEFLIYFQGNSAPDKSGLPSDRFSAERTGGSVSTLTIQRTQQEDSAVYLCASSPPGAYNEQFFGPGTRLTVL.

This clone was seen just once. The rearrangement links TRBV28 to TRBJ1-2; 7 nucleotides line up with TRBD1. Germline V CDR1 and CDR2: MDHEN, SYDVKM. V lost 6 bases, J lost 2 bases, and 12 bases stayed unmatched. The CDR3 runs to 16 residues. The CDR3 protein is CASRSLGGAGNYGYTF. The CDR3, as DNA: TGTGCCAGCAGATCGTTAGGGGGCGCGGGAAACTATGGCTACACCTTC.

The chain recombines TRBV4-1 with TRBJ2-7; 8 bases agree with TRBD1. The germline V gene encodes CDR1 MGHRA and CDR2 YSYEKL. V gave up 0 bases and J gave up 0 bases; unmatched junction bases: 4. The CDR3 totals 16 residues. This CDR3 is CASSQDQGARSYEQYF. Written as DNA, the CDR3 is TGCGCCAGCAGCCAAGATCAGGGGGCCCGCTCCTACGAGCAGTACTTC.

The genes are TRBV4-2 and TRBJ2-5; D is unresolved. V lost 0 bases, J lost 1 base, and 9 bases lay in between. Germline assignment: CDR1 LGHNA and CDR2 YNFKEQ. This CDR3 contains 15 residues. The CDR3 sequence is CASSQDVGSQETQYF. CDR3 nucleotide sequence: TGTGCCAGCAGCCAAGACGTCGGTAGCCAAGAGACCCAGTACTTC.

The chain has TRBV18 and TRBJ1-5; 8 bases fit TRBD1. The CDR3 has 15 residues. V dropped 2 bases and J dropped 6; count of bases not matched to a gene: 6. Per germline, CDR1 KGHSH and CDR2 LQKENI. This chain's CDR3 is CASSPEQGGGQPQHF. Here the CDR3 DNA reads TGTGCCAGCTCACCAGAACAGGGGGGAGGTCAGCCCCAGCATTTT.

This clone was found a few times. The genes are TRBV6-5 and TRBJ1-4; 9 bases match TRBD1. The CDR3 covers 14 residues. Germline-derived CDR1 and CDR2 are MNHEY and SVGAGI. Losses at the gene ends were 5 bases for V and 6 bases for J; bases not matched to a gene: 4. CDR3 bases: TGTGCCAGCAGTCCGGGACAGGGTTATGAAAAACTGTTTTTT. This gives the protein CASSPGQGYEKLFF.

This chain links TRBV7-6 with TRBJ2-5; 7 bases agree with TRBD1. Looked up from germline, CDR1 is SGHVS and CDR2 is FNYEAQ. The CDR3 has 17 residues. Unmatched junction bases numbered 7, after V lost 0 bases and J lost 0 bases. CDR3 amino acids: CASSLASGTAYQETQYF. As DNA, the CDR3 is TGTGCCAGCAGCTTAGCTTCCGGGACAGCATACCAAGAGACCCAGTACTTC.

V is TRBV6-5 and J is TRBJ1-1; D might be TRBD1 (6 bases). The CDR3 contains 13 residues. Trimming left V 2 bases short and J 4 bases short, with 8 bases between. The germline CDR1 and CDR2 sequences are MNHEY and SVGAGI. The DNA of the CDR3 is TGTGCCAGCAGTTACCGGACAGTCACTGAAGCTTTCTTT. It specifies CASSYRTVTEAFF.

The V gene is TRBV6-1, the J gene TRBJ2-2, with 7 bases matching TRBD1. Trimming cost V 6 bases and J 7 bases; bases outside gene matches: 8. The CDR3 has 14 amino acids. The germline CDR1 and CDR2 sequences are MNHNS and SASEGT. The CDR3 protein is CASRTGTAGGELFF. The CDR3 DNA sequence: TGTGCCAGCAGGACCGGGACAGCCGGCGGGGAGCTGTTTTTT.